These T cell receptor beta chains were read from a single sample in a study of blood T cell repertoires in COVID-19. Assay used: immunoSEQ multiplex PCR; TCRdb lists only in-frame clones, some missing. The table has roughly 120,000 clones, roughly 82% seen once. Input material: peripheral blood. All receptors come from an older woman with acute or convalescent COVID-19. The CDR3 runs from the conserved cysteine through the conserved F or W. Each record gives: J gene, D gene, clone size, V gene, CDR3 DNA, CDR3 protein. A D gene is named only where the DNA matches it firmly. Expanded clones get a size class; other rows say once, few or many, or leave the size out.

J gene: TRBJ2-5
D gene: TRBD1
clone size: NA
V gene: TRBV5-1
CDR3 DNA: TGCGCCAGCAACGGACAGGGGAAAGAGACCCAGTACTTC
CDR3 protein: CASNGQGKETQYF

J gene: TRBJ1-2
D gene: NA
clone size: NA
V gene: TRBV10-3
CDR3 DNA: TGTGCCATCAATGCGGCGAGTGGCTACACCTTC
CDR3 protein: CAINAASGYTF

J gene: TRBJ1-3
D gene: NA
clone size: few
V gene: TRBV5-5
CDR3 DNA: TGTGCCAGCAGTAACCTTGCAGGGTCCGGAAACACCATATATTTT
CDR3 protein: CASSNLAGSGNTIYF

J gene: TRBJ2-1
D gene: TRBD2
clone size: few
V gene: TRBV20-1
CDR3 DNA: TGCAGTGCTAGCTTGGGACTAGCGGGGATCTTC
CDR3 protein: CSASLGLAGIF

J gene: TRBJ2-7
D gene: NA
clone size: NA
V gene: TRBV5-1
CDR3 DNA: TGCGCCAGCAGCCTAAGCGGATCGGTGGGGGAGCAGTACTTC
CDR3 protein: CASSLSGSVGEQYF

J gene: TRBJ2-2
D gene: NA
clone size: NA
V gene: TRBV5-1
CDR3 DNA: TGCGCCAGCAGCTTGTATCGCGGGCTCGGGGAGCTGTTTTTT
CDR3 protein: CASSLYRGLGELFF

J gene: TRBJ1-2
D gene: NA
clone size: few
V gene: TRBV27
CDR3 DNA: TGTGCCAGCGGCCTGAGGGAAGGGTACTATGGCTACACCTTC
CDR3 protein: CASGLREGYYGYTF

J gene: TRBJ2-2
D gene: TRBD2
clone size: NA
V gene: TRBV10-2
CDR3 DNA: TGCGCCAGCGGGACTAGCGGCAACACCGGGGAGCTGTTTTTT
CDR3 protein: CASGTSGNTGELFF

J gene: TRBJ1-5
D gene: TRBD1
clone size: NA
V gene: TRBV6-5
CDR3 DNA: TGTGCCAGCAGTACCCAGGGGGGTCGGCCCCAGCATTTT
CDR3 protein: CASSTQGGRPQHF

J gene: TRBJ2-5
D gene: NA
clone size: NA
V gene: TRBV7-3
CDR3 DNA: TGTGCCAGCAGCTTATACGGAGAGACCCAGTACTTC
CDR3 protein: CASSLYGETQYF

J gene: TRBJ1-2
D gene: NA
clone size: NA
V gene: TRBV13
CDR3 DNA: TGTGCCAGCAGCTTAGAAGGCCAGGGTGATGGCTACACCTTC
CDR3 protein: CASSLEGQGDGYTF